What follows is one T cell receptor (beta chain) and its context. The data were taken from a study of CD8 T cells in Susac syndrome. Looked up from germline, CDR1 is MNHEY and CDR2 is SMNVEV (reference sequence). The CDR3 contains 14 residues. V lost 5 bases and J 1 base, leaving 11 bases between the germline ends. Sequencing of TCR beta was carried out in blood CD8+ and CD4+ T cells. Negative isolation was applied to CD8+ and CD4+ T cells, and FACS enrichment was applied to TEMRA cells. Random hexamers were used to reverse transcribe the RNA input (0.5 to 1 ug). Amplification of TCR beta CDR3 used immunoSEQ multiplex PCR across 54 Vbeta and 13 Jbeta. TCRdb passed the immunoSEQ multiplex PCR reads through MiXCR, listing each CDR3 protein once. This table holds some 150,000 distinct CDR3 sequences, around 94% found once.

The sequenced sample consisted of CD8+ T cells from PBMCs. The V gene is TRBV27, the J gene TRBJ1-1; tentatively, D is TRBD1 (5 bases). The clonotype was recovered from a human donor in good health. DNA for the CDR3: TGTGCCAGCAGTACGGGGACGGCGAACACTGAAGCTTTCTTT. Its translation: CASSTGTANTEAFF.